This record concerns one TCR beta chain sequence. Its antigen is unidentified. The primer mix had 60 Vbeta and 13 Jbeta primers. Produced via immunoSEQ multiplex PCR; TCRdb's table is partial and in-frame only. This sample's clone table lists about 70,000 clones. The data derive from a study of cytomegalovirus exposure and HLA in healthy donors. Study observations and caveats: The study had only CMV serostatus as immune exposure information.

J lost 13 bases, V lost 2 bases, and 9 bases had no gene match. The CDR3 runs 14 residues. The germline V gene encodes CDR1 GTSNPN and CDR2 SVGIG (reference sequence). This sequence joins TRBV30 and TRBJ1-6; 9 nucleotides match TRBD1. Source material: PBMCs. This TCR was sampled from a female donor in good health and CMV-seropositive. The CDR3 sequence: CAWSPTGGASPLHF. CDR3 coding DNA: TGTGCCTGGAGTCCCACAGGGGGCGCTTCGCCCCTCCACTTT.